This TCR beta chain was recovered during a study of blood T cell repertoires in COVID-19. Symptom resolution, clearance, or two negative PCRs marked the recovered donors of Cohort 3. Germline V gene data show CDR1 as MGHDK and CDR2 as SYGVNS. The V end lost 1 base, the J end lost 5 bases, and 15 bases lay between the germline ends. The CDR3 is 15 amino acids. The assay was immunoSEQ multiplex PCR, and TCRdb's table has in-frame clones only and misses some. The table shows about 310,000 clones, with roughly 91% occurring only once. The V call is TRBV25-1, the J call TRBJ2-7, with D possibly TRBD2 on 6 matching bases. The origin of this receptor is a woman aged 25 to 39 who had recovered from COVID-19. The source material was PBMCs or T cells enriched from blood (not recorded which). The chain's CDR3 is CASSEFGGSNDEQYF. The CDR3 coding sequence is TGTGCCAGCAGTGAATTCGGAGGGAGTAACGACGAGCAGTACTTC.